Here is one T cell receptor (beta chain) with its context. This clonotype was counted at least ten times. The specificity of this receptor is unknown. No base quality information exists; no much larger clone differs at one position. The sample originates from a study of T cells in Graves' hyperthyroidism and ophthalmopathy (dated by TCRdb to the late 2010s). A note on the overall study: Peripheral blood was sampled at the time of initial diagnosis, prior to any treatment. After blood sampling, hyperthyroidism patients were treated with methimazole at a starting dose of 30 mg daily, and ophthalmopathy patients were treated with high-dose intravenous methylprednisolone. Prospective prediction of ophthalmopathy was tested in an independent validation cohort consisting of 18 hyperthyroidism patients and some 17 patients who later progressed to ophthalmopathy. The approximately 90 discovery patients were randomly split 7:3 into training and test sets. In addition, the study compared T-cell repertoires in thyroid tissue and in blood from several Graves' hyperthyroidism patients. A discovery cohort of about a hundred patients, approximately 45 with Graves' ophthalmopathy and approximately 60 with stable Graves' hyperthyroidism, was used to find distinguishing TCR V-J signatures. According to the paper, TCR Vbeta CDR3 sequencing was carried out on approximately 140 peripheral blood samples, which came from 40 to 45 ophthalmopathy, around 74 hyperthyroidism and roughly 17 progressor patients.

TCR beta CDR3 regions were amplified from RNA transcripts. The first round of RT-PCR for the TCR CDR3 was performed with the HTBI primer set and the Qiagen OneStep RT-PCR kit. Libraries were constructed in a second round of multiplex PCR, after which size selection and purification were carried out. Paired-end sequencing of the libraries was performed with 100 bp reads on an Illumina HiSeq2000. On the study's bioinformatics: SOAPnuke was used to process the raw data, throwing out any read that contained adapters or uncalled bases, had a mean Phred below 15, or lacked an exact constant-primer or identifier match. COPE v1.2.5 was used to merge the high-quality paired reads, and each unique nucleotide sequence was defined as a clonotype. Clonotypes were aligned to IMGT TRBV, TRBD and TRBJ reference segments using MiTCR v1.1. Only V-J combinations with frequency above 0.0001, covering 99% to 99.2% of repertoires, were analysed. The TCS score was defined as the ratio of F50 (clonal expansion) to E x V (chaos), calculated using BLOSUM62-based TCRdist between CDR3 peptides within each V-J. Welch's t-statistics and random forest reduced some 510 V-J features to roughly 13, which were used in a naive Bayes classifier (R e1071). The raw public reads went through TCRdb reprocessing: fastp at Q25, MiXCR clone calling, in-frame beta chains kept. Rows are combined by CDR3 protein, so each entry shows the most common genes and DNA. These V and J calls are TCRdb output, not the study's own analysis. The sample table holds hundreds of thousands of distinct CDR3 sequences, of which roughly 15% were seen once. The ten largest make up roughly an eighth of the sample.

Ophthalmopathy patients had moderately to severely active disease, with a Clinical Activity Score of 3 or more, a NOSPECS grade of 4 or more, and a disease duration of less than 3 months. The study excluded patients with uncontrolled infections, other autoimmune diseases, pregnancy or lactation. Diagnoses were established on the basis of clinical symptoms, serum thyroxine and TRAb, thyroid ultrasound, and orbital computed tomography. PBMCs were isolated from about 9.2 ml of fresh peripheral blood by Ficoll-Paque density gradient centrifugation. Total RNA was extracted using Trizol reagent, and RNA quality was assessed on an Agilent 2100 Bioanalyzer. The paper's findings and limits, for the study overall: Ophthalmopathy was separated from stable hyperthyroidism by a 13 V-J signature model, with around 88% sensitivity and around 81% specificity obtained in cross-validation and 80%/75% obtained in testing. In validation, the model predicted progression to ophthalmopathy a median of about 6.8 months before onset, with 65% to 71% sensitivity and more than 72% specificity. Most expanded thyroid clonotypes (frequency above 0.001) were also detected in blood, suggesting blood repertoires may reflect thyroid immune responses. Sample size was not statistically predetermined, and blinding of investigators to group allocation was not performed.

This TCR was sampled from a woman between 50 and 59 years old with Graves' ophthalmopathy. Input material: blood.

The encoded CDR3 is CASSYRSGSEQYF. The nucleotides read TGTGCCAGCAGTTACCGGTCGGGAAGTGAGCAGTACTTC. This receptor chain uses TRBV6-5 and TRBJ2-7, with TRBD2 as a weak D call on 5 bases. The V end loses 2 bases and the J end loses 7 bases, and a stretch of 12 bases separates them. From the cysteine through the phenylalanine, the CDR3 covers 13 amino acids. The kept DNA is CDR3 alone, 39 bases in frame from the first base. The germline V gene sets CDR1 to MNHEY and CDR2 to SVGAGI.